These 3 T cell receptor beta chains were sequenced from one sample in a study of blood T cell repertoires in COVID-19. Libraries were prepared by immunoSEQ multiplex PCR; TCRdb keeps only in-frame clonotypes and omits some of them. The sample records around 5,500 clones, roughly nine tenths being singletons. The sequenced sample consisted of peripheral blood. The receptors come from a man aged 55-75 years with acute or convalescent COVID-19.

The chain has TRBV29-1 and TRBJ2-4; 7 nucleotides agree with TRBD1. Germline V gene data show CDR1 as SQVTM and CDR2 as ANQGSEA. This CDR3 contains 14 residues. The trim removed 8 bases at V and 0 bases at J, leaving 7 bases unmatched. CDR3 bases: TGCAGCTTCTCCGGGACAGTAGCCAAAAACATTCAGTACTTC. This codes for CSFSGTVAKNIQYF.

The CDR3, as DNA: TGCAGTGCTAGTCCGGGTTTCTCCTACGAGCAGTACTTC. It codes for CSASPGFSYEQYF. The J gene is TRBJ2-7, the V gene TRBV20-1; D remains unclear. The V end was cut by 3 bases, the J end by 0 bases, with 9 bases between. Germline lookup yields CDR1 DFQATT and CDR2 SNEGSKA (reference sequence). This CDR3 region has 13 residues.

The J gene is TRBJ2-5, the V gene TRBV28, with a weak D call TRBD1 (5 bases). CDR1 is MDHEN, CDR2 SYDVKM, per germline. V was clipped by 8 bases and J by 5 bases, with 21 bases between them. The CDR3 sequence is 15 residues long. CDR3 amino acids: CASVRIGLGQETQYF. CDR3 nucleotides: TGTGCCAGCGTCCGAATAGGGTTGGGGCAGGAGACCCAGTACTTC.